These 20 T cell receptor beta chains were sequenced from one sample in a study of blood T cell repertoires in COVID-19. Profiling relied on immunoSEQ multiplex PCR, and the TCRdb table lists in-frame clones only, not all of them. The top ten clones hold 3.5% to 4.5% of a sample with over 80,000 clones, roughly 76% of them seen once. The sequencing input was peripheral blood. These TCRs come from a woman aged 45-59 years with acute or convalescent COVID-19.

The chain uses TRBV3-1 (or the pseudogene TRBV3-2) and TRBJ2-2, with TRBD1 as a possible D gene (5 bases). The CDR3 runs to 15 residues. Germline V gene sequence: CDR1 LGHDT, CDR2 YNNKEL (reference sequence). V was shortened by 1 base and J by 5 bases, with 11 bases between the two germline ends. The CDR3 nucleotides read TGTGCCAGCAGCCAAGTAAAGGGGTGGACCGGGGAGCTGTTTTTT. Amino acid sequence: CASSQVKGWTGELFF.

The chain recombines TRBV7-8 with TRBJ2-1, with 13 bases lining up with TRBD2. The V gene's germline CDR1 is SGHVS and CDR2 FQNEAQ. The CDR3 has 16 amino acids. V lost 5 bases to trimming and J lost 4 bases; unmatched junction nucleotides: 5. The CDR3 sequence: CASSIELAGGYNEQFF. The CDR3 nucleotides are TGTGCCAGCAGCATAGAACTAGCGGGGGGGTACAATGAGCAGTTCTTC.

The genes are TRBV19 and TRBJ2-7; D unclear. Trimming pared 5 bases from V and 4 bases from J, leaving 12 bases between. CDR1 and CDR2 (germline): LNHDA, SQIVND (reference sequence). CDR3 length: 13 residues. The DNA for the CDR3 is TGTGCCAGTAGTCCAACAAGATCTTACGAGCAGTACTTC. Protein product: CASSPTRSYEQYF.

The chain is built from TRBV5-4 and TRBJ2-5; D is unclear. The CDR3 totals 14 residues. Germline CDR1 is SGHNT and CDR2 is YYREEE (reference sequence). Trimming removed 2 bases from V and 1 base from J, with 9 bases in between. CDR3 nucleotide sequence: TGTGCCAGCAGCTTAGCCGTAGTCCAAGAGACCCAGTACTTC. This encodes CASSLAVVQETQYF.

The genes are TRBV24-1 and TRBJ1-2; weak D call: TRBD1 (6 bases). The CDR3 is 15 residues long. The ends were cut back, 4 bases at V and 2 bases at J, with 13 bases in the middle. In germline, CDR1 is KGHDR, CDR2 SFDVKD. CDR3 residues: CATSDPGETNYGYTF. The DNA of the CDR3 is TGTGCCACCAGTGACCCAGGGGAAACGAACTATGGCTACACCTTC.

The chain is built from TRBV5-6 and TRBJ2-7; 10 bases are shared with TRBD1. Per the germline V gene, CDR1 is SGHDT and CDR2 is YYEEEE. CDR3 length equals 16 residues. The V gene end was trimmed by 0 bases and the J gene end by 6 bases; junction bases not matched to a gene: 9. The CDR3 is CASSLVYRTGGLEQYF. The CDR3 nucleotides are TGTGCCAGCAGCTTGGTCTATAGGACAGGGGGGCTCGAGCAGTACTTC. The full variable domain, in which reference TRBV5-6 and TRBJ2-7 provide the parts outside the CDR3, is DAGVTQSPTHLIKTRGQQVTLRCSPKSGHDTVSWYQQALGQGPQFIFQYYEEEERQRGNFPDRFSGHQFPNYSSELNVNALLLGDSALYLCASSLVYRTGGLEQYFGPGTRLTVT.

This clone was observed a single time. This rearrangement joins TRBV2 to TRBJ2-5, with D possibly TRBD1 on 6 matching bases. The CDR3 runs to 13 residues. Trimming pared 11 bases from V and 5 bases from J, leaving 18 bases between. Germline loops: CDR1 SNHLY, CDR2 FYNNEI. The CDR3: CASLGGSGETQYF. CDR3 DNA: TGTGCCTCCCTAGGGGGTTCAGGCGAGACCCAGTACTTC.

The chain is built from TRBV5-1 and TRBJ2-5; the match to TRBD1 covers 8 bases. Germline values: CDR1 SGHRS, CDR2 YFSETQ. J gave up 5 bases and V 4 bases, and 7 bases lay outside the gene matches. The CDR3 is 14 amino acids. The CDR3 loop is CASSPGQGAETQYF. The CDR3 coding sequence is TGCGCCAGCAGCCCCGGGCAGGGGGCGGAGACCCAGTACTTC.

The table lists this clone with a few counts. The rearrangement links TRBV6-5 to TRBJ1-6, with D possibly being TRBD1 (5 bases). This CDR3 is built from 13 residues. Germline CDR1 and CDR2: MNHEY and SVGAGI. Trimming took 7 bases from V and 6 from J, leaving 10 bases between them. As DNA, the CDR3 is TGTGCCAGCAAACAGGAACCTAATTCACCCCTCCACTTT. This sequence encodes CASKQEPNSPLHF.

The V call is TRBV7-9, the J call TRBJ1-2; 11 bases line up with TRBD1. This CDR3 spans 15 amino acids. Germline-derived CDR1 and CDR2 are SEHNR and FQNEAQ (reference sequence). The junction had 10 bases not matched to a gene; V was cut back by 5 bases and J by 8 bases. CDR3 nucleotides: TGTGCCAGCAGCGTACAACCGGGACAGGGGGGCGGCTACACCTTC. Translated: CASSVQPGQGGGYTF.

This clone has a handful of counts. This sample also contains other DNA sequences that code for the same CDR3. The genes are TRBV27 and TRBJ1-1; the D is unclear. The CDR3 totals 13 residues. V was pared by 3 bases and J by 1 base, with 6 bases between. The germline CDR1 and CDR2 sequences are MNHEY and SMNVEV (reference sequence). In DNA form, the CDR3 reads TGTGCCAGCAGTTTGAGGTGGAACACTGAAGCTTTCTTT. Its protein is CASSLRWNTEAFF.

This rearrangement joins TRBV3-1 (or the pseudogene TRBV3-2) to TRBJ1-2; 8 nucleotides agree with TRBD1. Germline lookup yields CDR1 LGHDT and CDR2 YNNKEL (reference sequence). With 6 bases clipped from V and 2 bases from J, the junction kept 2 bases outside the gene matches. CDR3 length: 13 residues. The CDR3 here is CASSDRGNYGYTF. The CDR3 DNA is TGTGCCAGCAGTGACAGGGGAAACTATGGCTACACCTTC.

The rearrangement links TRBV27 to TRBJ1-1; no reliable D call. The V gene's germline CDR1 is MNHEY and CDR2 SMNVEV (reference sequence). The CDR3 length is 16 residues. V lost 2 bases and J lost 1, with 14 bases in between. The CDR3 region is CASSLGPLRENTEAFF. CDR3 nucleotide sequence: TGTGCCAGCAGTTTAGGCCCCCTCCGGGAGAACACTGAAGCTTTCTTT.

In its sample, this clone was seen a few times. The chain couples TRBV3-1 (or the pseudogene TRBV3-2) to TRBJ2-3, with TRBD2 identical over 7 bases. This CDR3 has 19 residues. Germline V lookup: CDR1 LGHDT, CDR2 YNNKEL (reference sequence). V shed 1 base, J shed 1 base, and the junction held 14 bases outside the gene matches. The CDR3 spells CASSQAWGTAGDRTDTQYF. CDR3 sequence (DNA): TGTGCCAGCAGCCAAGCATGGGGAACGGCGGGGGACCGCACAGATACGCAGTATTTT.

The CDR3 DNA is TGTGCCAGCAGTGGACAGGGGGGTGAAAATGAAAAACTGTTTTTT. It specifies CASSGQGGENEKLFF. V is TRBV2 and J is TRBJ1-4; 9 nucleotides agree with TRBD1. Germline values: CDR1 SNHLY, CDR2 FYNNEI. J gave up 5 bases and V 4 bases, and 5 bases lay outside the gene matches. The CDR3 covers 15 residues.

The rearrangement uses TRBV28 and TRBJ2-5; 11 nucleotides match TRBD2. J lost 5 bases, V lost 9 bases, and 8 bases had no gene match. This CDR3 has 14 amino acids. Per germline, CDR1 MDHEN and CDR2 SYDVKM. The CDR3 region is CASRTSGPGETQYF. The CDR3, as DNA: TGTGCCAGTAGGACTAGCGGGCCCGGCGAGACCCAGTACTTC. The whole variable domain, filled in from reference TRBV28 and TRBJ2-5, reads DVKVTQSSRYLVKRTGEKVFLECVQDMDHENMFWYRQDPGLGLRLIYFSYDVKMKEKGDIPEGYSVSREKKERFSLILESASTNQTSMYLCASRTSGPGETQYFGPGTRLLVL.

The rearrangement links TRBV2 to TRBJ1-4, with 9 bases that match TRBD1. This CDR3 has 17 amino acids. CDR1 SNHLY and CDR2 FYNNEI come from the germline V gene. J was trimmed by 8 bases and V by 5 bases; bases with no gene match: 15. CDR3 sequence reads: CASSWVPTGTGREKLFF. The CDR3 DNA reads as TGTGCCAGCAGTTGGGTCCCGACTGGGACAGGGAGAGAAAAACTGTTTTTT.

The chain carries TRBV28 and TRBJ1-5, with D unclear. The CDR3 has 17 amino acids. Trimming shortened V by 1 base and J by 1 base, and 14 bases separated the two germline ends. Germline CDR1 reads MDHEN; CDR2 reads SYDVKM. CDR3 bases: TGTGCCAGCAGTTTATTAACCCCGGGAAGGAGCAATCAGCCCCAGCATTTT. It yields the protein CASSLLTPGRSNQPQHF.

This clone was seen more than once but under ten times. This sequence joins TRBV28 and TRBJ1-2; 8 bases align to TRBD1. CDR1 and CDR2 (germline): MDHEN, SYDVKM. There are 12 residues in the CDR3. V lost 6 bases, J lost 8 bases, and 5 bases stayed unmatched. This CDR3 is CASRPGTGGYTF. In DNA form, the CDR3 reads TGTGCCAGCAGACCCGGGACAGGCGGCTACACCTTC.

V and J are TRBV7-8 and TRBJ1-1, with a tentative D call TRBD1 (5 bases). Trimming cost V 5 bases and J 0 bases, with 13 bases left between them. From germline, CDR1 is SGHVS and CDR2 FQNEAQ. The CDR3 sequence is 15 residues long. CDR3 nucleotide sequence: TGTGCCAGCAGCCAAGGAGGGGTCATGAACACTGAAGCTTTCTTT. Amino acids: CASSQGGVMNTEAFF.